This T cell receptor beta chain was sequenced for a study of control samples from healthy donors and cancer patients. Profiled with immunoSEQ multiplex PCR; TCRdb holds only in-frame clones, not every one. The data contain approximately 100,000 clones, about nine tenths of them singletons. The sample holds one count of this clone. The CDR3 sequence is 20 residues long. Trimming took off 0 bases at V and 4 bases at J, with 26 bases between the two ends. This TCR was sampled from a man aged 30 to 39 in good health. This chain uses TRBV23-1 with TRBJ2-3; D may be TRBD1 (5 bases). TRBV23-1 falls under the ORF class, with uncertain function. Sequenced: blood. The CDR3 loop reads CASSQSVFRALELGPDTQYF. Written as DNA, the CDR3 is TGCGCCAGCAGTCAATCGGTTTTTCGGGCTTTGGAGTTGGGGCCAGATACGCAGTATTTT.